A single T cell receptor beta chain is shown here with its context. The entry originates in a study of T cell responses to AZD1222 COVID-19 vaccine. Data came from immunoSEQ multiplex PCR; TCRdb stores just in-frame clones and leaves some out. Of about 110,000 clones in the sample, around 93% are singletons; the top ten hold 2.9%. CDR3 size: 16 residues. V was clipped by 0 bases and J by 4 bases, with 15 bases between them. The germline gives CDR1 SNHLY, CDR2 FYNNEI. This chain uses TRBV2 with TRBJ1-2, with D perhaps TRBD1 (5 bases). Source: peripheral blood, taken 28 days after the second AZD1222 dose. The clonotype comes from an adult who received the AZD1222 COVID-19 vaccine. The chain's CDR3 is CASSEALRGSPYGYTF. DNA for the CDR3: TGTGCCAGCAGTGAAGCGCTTCGGGGGTCCCCCTATGGCTACACCTTC.